This T cell receptor beta chain was documented in a study of a mutant IDH1 vaccine in newly diagnosed glioma. Study details: Among treated patients, about 62% were male and 37.5% female, and mean age was 40.4 years.

Study outcomes and limitations: Across multiple MHC alleles, roughly 93% of patients had vaccine-induced responses. The authors found pseudoprogression apparently unrelated to changes in top peripheral T cell clonotypes.

As to this clone: The antigen is unknown.

The CDR3 totals 17 residues. This table comes from immunoSEQ multiplex PCR, and its TCRdb copy is limited to in-frame clones, with some not included. The table records about 96,000 clones, 80% of them present only once. Time point of the sample: baseline, week 1 (first vaccination visit). Treatment indicated: pre-vaccination baseline after standard-of-care therapy. Every donor had a new WHO grade 3 or 4 astrocytoma that was IDH1-mutant, with loss of nuclear ATRX. Sequencing used PBMCs, obtained from a glioma patient treated with radiotherapy, temozolomide or both. This TCR was recovered from a man aged 35 to 55 with glioma. The chain joins TRBV21-1 to TRBJ2-7; no check of the table's D call, TRBD2, against the DNA was made. TRBV21-1 is a documented pseudogene. CDR3 bases: TGTGCCAGCAGCAAACCGCCACTGGCGGGGAGGGAAGGCGAGCAGTACTTC. Protein product: CASSKPPLAGREGEQYF.